This T cell receptor beta chain is from a study of OX40 agonist ivuxolimab in advanced cancers. In terms of the full investigation: Ivuxolimab was a fully human IgG2 agonistic monoclonal antibody targeting the costimulatory receptor OX40 (CD134). Partial responses were achieved by three dose-escalation patients, of whom one had hepatocellular carcinoma and two had cutaneous melanoma. The paper reports the monotherapy dose-escalation portion (N = 52 patients) of the phase I ivuxolimab trial. Of the roughly 50 dose-escalation patients, hepatocellular carcinoma was present in 19, melanoma in around 15, renal cell carcinoma in 9 and head and neck cancer in 9. In the dose-escalation cohort, roughly 80% of patients were male, and the mean age was approximately 60 years, with a range of roughly 20 to 80. Prior anti-PD-1, anti-PD-L1 or anti-CTLA-4 therapy was permitted, and checkpoint inhibitors had been received by roughly 40% of dose-escalation patients. Peripheral TCRbeta sequencing aimed to test whether ivuxolimab altered TCR sequence diversity and caused clonal T-cell expansion. Intravenous ivuxolimab was administered to patients every 2 weeks at six dose levels: 0.01, 0.1, 0.3, 1.5, 3 and 10 mg/kg.

V drops 5 bases and J drops 6 bases, leaving 14 bases in between. The germline V gene encodes CDR1 KGHSH and CDR2 LQKENI. The CDR3 runs 13 residues from the cysteine to the phenylalanine. CDR3 DNA is the only sequence kept; it has 39 bases, read in frame from the first base. The paper as a whole reports these results and caveats: The antigen specificity of the peripheral T cells that underwent clonal expansion was not determined. Low levels of normalized T-cell clonal expansion were also shown by some nonresponding patients. In partial responders in the 0.1-3.0 mg/kg groups, normalized peripheral clonal expansion was found to be among the lowest, especially among CD8+ T cells. At doses of 0.1 to 3.0 mg/kg, clonal expansion of both CD4+ and CD8+ T cells in blood was seen between baseline and week 6. After ivuxolimab, CD8+ T cells had more expanded clones than CD4+ T cells on average.

To sequence the TCRbeta CDR3 region, genomic DNA was isolated from the sorted cells. TCRbeta CDR3 regions were sequenced using the immunoSEQ Assay. The table comes from immuneACCESS by way of TCRdb, which keeps in-frame sequences with V and J called. Part of the clones is missing from these tables; in studies checked, under half for an unresolved V gene and the rest for unknown reasons. This sample lists around 35,000 clones; approximately 86% were detected once. The top ten hold about two fifths of the sample. Comment on this clone: What this receptor recognizes is not known. Base qualities are not provided; no much larger clone lies one nucleotide away.

The trial excluded patients who had a history of autoimmune disease or who were on systemic immunosuppression. Peripheral blood for TCR sequencing was collected from all dose cohorts at baseline, on cycle 4 day 1, and on cycle 7 day 1. The samples were taken from a phase I, first-in-human, multicenter, open-label dose-escalation trial of ivuxolimab. Adults with locally advanced or metastatic melanoma, renal cell carcinoma, hepatocellular carcinoma or head and neck squamous cell carcinoma were enrolled in the trial. Before TCR sequencing, CD4+ and CD8+ T cells were separately sorted from peripheral blood.

The receptor was isolated from an adult with an advanced solid tumor such as melanoma, head and neck, liver or kidney cancer. The sequence joins TRBV18 to TRBJ2-7; TRBD1 is possibly the D segment (6 matching bases). Sequencing used CD4+ or CD8+ T cells sorted from blood, obtained in a trial of the OX40 agonist ivuxolimab. The nucleotide sequence is given as TGTGCCAGCTCATACAACAGACAGGCCGAGCAGTACTTC. It encodes CASSYNRQAEQYF. With all but the CDR3 taken from the reference TRBV18 and TRBJ2-7 genes, the full variable domain is: NAGVMQNPRHLVRRRGQEARLRCSPMKGHSHVYWYRQLPEEGLKFMVYLQKENIIDESGMPKERFSAEFPKEGPSILRIQQVVRGDSAAYFCASSYNRQAEQYFGPGTRLTVT.